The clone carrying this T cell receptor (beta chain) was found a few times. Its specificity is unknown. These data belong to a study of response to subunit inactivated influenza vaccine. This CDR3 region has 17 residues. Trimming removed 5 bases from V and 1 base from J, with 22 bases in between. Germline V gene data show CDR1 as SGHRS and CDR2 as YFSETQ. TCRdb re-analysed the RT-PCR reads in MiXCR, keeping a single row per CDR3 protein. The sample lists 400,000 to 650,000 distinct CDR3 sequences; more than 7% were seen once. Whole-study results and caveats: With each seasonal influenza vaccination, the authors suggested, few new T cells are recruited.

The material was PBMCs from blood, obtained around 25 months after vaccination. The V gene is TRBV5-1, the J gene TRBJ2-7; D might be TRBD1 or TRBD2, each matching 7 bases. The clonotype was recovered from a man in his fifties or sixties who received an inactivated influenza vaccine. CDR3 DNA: TGCGCCAGCAGGGGGGGGAAACCGGGACAGCGTTCCTACGAGCAGTACTTC. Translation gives CASRGGKPGQRSYEQYF.